This is a list of T cell receptor beta chains from one sample in a study of blood T cell repertoires in COVID-19. The assay was immunoSEQ multiplex PCR, and TCRdb's table has in-frame clones only and misses some. The sample consists of more than 95,000 clones, more than 65% of them appearing once. Sequencing was done on a sample of peripheral blood. The receptors were sampled from a human donor in a cohort sampled during active COVID-19. CDR3s include the opening cysteine and the closing phenylalanine or tryptophan. The D gene is left open where the match is weak. Clone size is shown for a subset of rows, as once, few, many or a class of expanded clone.

TRBV18	-	13	-	TRBJ2-3	TGTGCCAGCTCAGCACGACAGTTAGATACGCAGTATTTT	CASSARQLDTQYF
TRBV20-1	-	14	-	TRBJ2-1	TGCAGTGCAAGTGTCTGGCGGAGCTACAATGAGCAGTTCTTC	CSASVWRSYNEQFF
TRBV19	-	15	-	TRBJ2-2	TGTGCCAGTAGACTTCGACAGAGCAACACCGGGGAGCTGTTTTTT	CASRLRQSNTGELFF
TRBV7-8	-	16	-	TRBJ1-1	TGTGCCAGCAGCTTAACCCGAGGGTCAGGCTTCACTGAAGCTTTCTTT	CASSLTRGSGFTEAFF
TRBV6-1	-	16	TRBD2	TRBJ2-3	TGTGCCAGCAGTGGCCTAGCGGGGGAGGGGACAGATACGCAGTATTTT	CASSGLAGEGTDTQYF
TRBV19	-	13	TRBD1	TRBJ1-1	TGTGCCAGTAGTGTGACAGGGACCAGAGAAGCTTTCTTT	CASSVTGTREAFF
TRBV28	-	15	TRBD1	TRBJ1-6	TGTGCCAGCAGTACAGGGACAGGGGGCAATTCACCCCTCCACTTT	CASSTGTGGNSPLHF
TRBV27	-	16	-	TRBJ2-7	TGTGCCAGCAGTCGAGGCGGGGGCAGGTACGGGGACGAGCAGTACTTC	CASSRGGGRYGDEQYF
TRBV6-5	-	14	-	TRBJ2-3	TGTGCCAGCAGTTACTTTTCCGGGGCAGATACGCAGTATTTT	CASSYFSGADTQYF
TRBV19	-	14	TRBD1	TRBJ1-6	TGTGCCAGTACCCAACAGGGGGATAATTCACCCCTCCACTTT	CASTQQGDNSPLHF
TRBV7-2	-	15	TRBD1	TRBJ1-2	TGTGCCAGCAGCTTAGGACAGGGACGAGTAGATGGCTACACCTTC	CASSLGQGRVDGYTF
TRBV7-2	-	15	TRBD1	TRBJ2-7	TGTGCCAGCAGTGGTACCGGGACAGGGTCCCACGAGCAGTACTTC	CASSGTGTGSHEQYF
TRBV13	-	14	-	TRBJ2-1	TGTGCCAGCAGCTCGAAAGAGGGAAACAATGAGCAGTTCTTC	CASSSKEGNNEQFF
TRBV19	-	15	TRBD2	TRBJ2-1	TGTGCCAGTAGTATGAGAGCGGGGGCCGCCCATGAGCAGTTCTTC	CASSMRAGAAHEQFF
TRBV4-3	-	13	-	TRBJ1-2	TGCGCCAGCAGCCAACGTCAGGGAAGCGGCTACACCTTC	CASSQRQGSGYTF
TRBV28	-	13	-	TRBJ1-1	TGTGCCAGCAGACTCACAGGGAACACTGAAGCTTTCTTT	CASRLTGNTEAFF
TRBV5-6	-	11	-	TRBJ2-1	TGTGCCAGCAGCTTCCGTCGTGAGCAGTTCTTC	CASSFRREQFF
TRBV30	-	13	-	TRBJ2-7	TGTGCCTGGGGGCTCGGGTCGGGGTTCGAGCAGTACTTC	CAWGLGSGFEQYF
TRBV7-7	-	13	TRBD2	TRBJ2-5	TGTGCTAGCAGCTTAGGGAGGGGAGAGACCCAGTACTTC	CASSLGRGETQYF
TRBV28	-	15	-	TRBJ2-2	TGTGCCAGCAGTTTTGGCAGGGCGAGCACCGGGGAGCTGTTTTTT	CASSFGRASTGELFF
TRBV11-2	-	16	-	TRBJ2-7	TGTGCCAGCAGCTTAGTCCCGCGGGGAGGATTCTACGAGCAGTACTTC	CASSLVPRGGFYEQYF
TRBV27	-	14	TRBD2	TRBJ2-7	TGTGCCAGCAGTTCGGGACTATGGTCCTACGAGCAGTACTTC	CASSSGLWSYEQYF
TRBV19	once	17	TRBD2	TRBJ2-1	TGTGCCACCCGGACTAGCGGGAGTCTCGGGCCCCTCAATGAGCAGTTCTTC	CATRTSGSLGPLNEQFF
TRBV7-2	few	13	TRBD2	TRBJ2-7	TGTGCCAGCAGCTTACTAGCGGGAGGCGAGCAGTACTTC	CASSLLAGGEQYF
TRBV28	-	15	TRBD1	TRBJ1-6	TGTGCCAGCAGTCTGAAGGGACAGAAACGGGGGCCCCTCCACTTT	CASSLKGQKRGPLHF
TRBV7-2	-	16	-	TRBJ2-3	TGTGCCAGCAGCTTAGTCCAGTCGACTAGCACAGATACGCAGTATTTT	CASSLVQSTSTDTQYF
TRBV2	-	15	-	TRBJ1-1	TGTGCCAGCAGTGACTCGCCCAGATCTAACACTGAAGCTTTCTTT	CASSDSPRSNTEAFF
TRBV6-5	-	14	TRBD1	TRBJ1-1	TGTGCCAGCAGCCGCACAGGGGCGAGCACTGAAGCTTTCTTT	CASSRTGASTEAFF
TRBV30	few	15	TRBD1	TRBJ1-1	TGTGCCTGGAGTGATACGGGACAGGCCAACACTGAAGCTTTCTTT	CAWSDTGQANTEAFF
TRBV4-3	-	15	-	TRBJ1-2	TGCGCCAGCAGCCAAGATAACGGCAGGTCAGCTGGCTACACCTTC	CASSQDNGRSAGYTF
TRBV6-5	-	12	-	TRBJ1-2	TGTGCCAGCAGCTCCCGTATCTATGGCTACACCTTC	CASSSRIYGYTF
TRBV29-1	-	16	TRBD1	TRBJ2-6	TGCAGCGTCACGGGACAGGGAGGAACTGGGGCCAACGTCCTGACTTTC	CSVTGQGGTGANVLTF
TRBV7-2	-	13	-	TRBJ1-5	TGTGCCAGCAGCTCACAGGGCAATCAGCCCCAGCATTTT	CASSSQGNQPQHF
TRBV2	-	12	TRBD1	TRBJ1-1	TGTGCCTCATACACAGGGGGCACTGAAGCTTTCTTT	CASYTGGTEAFF
TRBV7-9	-	18	TRBD1	TRBJ1-3	TGTGCCAGCAGCCGGACCCTAGGCTGGGACAGAACTGGAAACACCATATATTTT	CASSRTLGWDRTGNTIYF
TRBV5-1	-	14	-	TRBJ2-1	TGCGCCAGCAGCTTGGACCCCAGGGGCGATGAGCAGTTCTTC	CASSLDPRGDEQFF
TRBV5-8	-	19	-	TRBJ2-6	TGTGCCAGCAGCCGACCTAGGGGTATGATTAGCTCTGGGGCCAACGTCCTGACTTTC	CASSRPRGMISSGANVLTF
TRBV28	-	15	-	TRBJ2-2	TGTGCCAGCAGTTTAACCGGGAGCGACACCGGGGAGCTGTTTTTT	CASSLTGSDTGELFF
TRBV5-6	few	14	-	TRBJ1-1	TGTGCCAGCAGCTTTCCCAGGGCAAGGACTGAAGCTTTCTTT	CASSFPRARTEAFF
TRBV7-3	-	13	-	TRBJ2-3	TGTGCCAGCGGGAGGTCGAACACAGATACGCAGTATTTT	CASGRSNTDTQYF
TRBV7-2	once	13	-	TRBJ2-1	TGTGCCAGCAGCTTGGTAACTAGAGACGAGCAGTTCTTC	CASSLVTRDEQFF
TRBV6-5	once	14	-	TRBJ1-3	TGTGCCAGCAGACGACAGGCGCCCGGAAACACCATATATTTT	CASRRQAPGNTIYF
TRBV11-2	-	15	TRBD2	TRBJ2-1	TGTGCCAGCAGCTTAGCGCTAGCGGGAGGACTTGAGCAGTTCTTC	CASSLALAGGLEQFF
TRBV7-8	many	16	-	TRBJ1-2	TGTGCCAGCAGCTCAAGCCGGGACACCACGCGGGATGGCTACACCTTC	CASSSSRDTTRDGYTF
TRBV5-4	-	16	TRBD2	TRBJ2-3	TGTGCCAGCACCCGACTAGCGGGGGGTCGCACAGATACGCAGTATTTT	CASTRLAGGRTDTQYF
TRBV4-3	-	16	-	TRBJ2-1	TGCGCCAGCAGCCAAGATGTTGGCAGGGCCTACAATGAGCAGTTCTTC	CASSQDVGRAYNEQFF
TRBV7-9	-	12	TRBD1	TRBJ2-7	TGTGCCAGAAAGGGACAGCCCTACGAGCAGTACTTC	CARKGQPYEQYF
TRBV6-6	-	15	TRBD1	TRBJ1-2	TGTGCCAGCAGAGGAACGGGACAGAGAGACTATGGCTACACCTTC	CASRGTGQRDYGYTF
TRBV25-1	-	14	-	TRBJ2-5	TGTGCCAGCAGTGAGGTGTCGGGGTTGGAGACCCAGTACTTC	CASSEVSGLETQYF
TRBV27	-	17	-	TRBJ1-6	TGTGCCAGCAGTTTATTTCGGCAGGGCATCTATAATTCACCCCTCCACTTT	CASSLFRQGIYNSPLHF
TRBV28	few	16	-	TRBJ1-5	TGTGCCAGCAAAACCGGGACACCAGTTAGCAATCAGCCCCAGCATTTT	CASKTGTPVSNQPQHF
TRBV2	-	12	TRBD2	TRBJ2-5	TGTGCCAGCAGATGGGGAGGGGAGACCCAGTACTTC	CASRWGGETQYF
TRBV5-8	-	15	TRBD1	TRBJ1-2	TGTGCCAGCAGCTACCCCGGGACAGGGGTCTATGGCTACACCTTC	CASSYPGTGVYGYTF
TRBV2	-	16	TRBD2	TRBJ2-3	TGTGCCAGCAGGGTGAGGTTACTAGCGTACACAGATACGCAGTATTTT	CASRVRLLAYTDTQYF
TRBV6-5	-	15	TRBD1	TRBJ1-1	TGTGCCAGCAGTTGGTCACAGGGGGCCCGGACTGAAGCTTTCTTT	CASSWSQGARTEAFF